Each of the 11 T cell receptor beta chains below was sequenced from the same sample in a study of OX40 agonist ivuxolimab in advanced cancers. Library preparation used the immunoSEQ multiplex PCR assay. The clones in this table, taken by TCRdb from immuneACCESS, are in-frame only. Not every clone is retained; where verified, under half of the shortfall comes from an unresolved V gene, and the cause of the rest is unknown. For this sample there are tens of thousands of clones; around nine tenths appear just once. The top ten constitute roughly 48% of the sample. The source material was CD4+ or CD8+ T cells sorted from blood, sampled in a trial of the OX40 agonist ivuxolimab. These receptors were taken from an adult with an advanced solid tumor such as melanoma, head and neck, liver or kidney cancer.

The gene calls are TRBV7-2 and TRBJ1-4, with D perhaps TRBD1 (5 bases). CDR3 size: 14 residues. V shed 5 bases and J shed 0 bases, with 7 bases lying between them. Germline V gene data show CDR1 as SGHTA and CDR2 as FQGNSA. The CDR3 DNA reads as TGTGCCAGCAGCGAGACAGCAACTAATGAAAAACTGTTTTTT. Protein sequence: CASSETATNEKLFF.

This chain connects TRBV9 to TRBJ2-7; 9 bases align to TRBD2. Germline-derived CDR1 and CDR2 are SGDLS and YYNGEE. This CDR3 is built from 15 residues. The V segment lost 3 bases and the J segment 3 bases; nucleotides outside the gene matches: 7. The CDR3 DNA sequence: TGTGCCAGCAGCGCCGAGACTAGCGGATACTACGAGCAGTACTTC. This sequence encodes CASSAETSGYYEQYF.

This clone was observed once. The J gene is TRBJ2-7, the V gene TRBV21-1; TRBD1, the D gene given by the table, was not confirmed from the DNA. TRBV21-1 is labeled a pseudogene. The CDR3 length is 17 residues. The CDR3 sequence is CASSKSETGGVLREQYF. DNA for the CDR3: TGTGCCAGCAGCAAATCCGAGACAGGGGGGGTATTAAGGGAGCAGTACTTC.

Only a few counts were recorded for this clone. In DNA form, the CDR3 reads TGTGCCAGCAGCCCGGACAGGGCAGCCCTCCACTTT. Its protein is CASSPDRAALHF. The chain links TRBV7-9 to TRBJ1-6; 8 nucleotides match TRBD1. The CDR3 has 12 amino acids. CDR1 and CDR2 (germline): SEHNR, FQNEAQ (reference sequence). The V and J ends lost 5 bases and 14 bases, in that order; junction bases with no gene match: 5.

This chain uses TRBV9 with TRBJ2-3, with D perhaps TRBD2 (6 bases). Germline lookup yields CDR1 SGDLS and CDR2 YYNGEE. V lost 0 bases and J 0 bases, leaving 8 bases between the germline ends. This CDR3 has 15 residues. The CDR3 loop is CASSVGRGSTDTQYF. CDR3 in DNA: TGTGCCAGCAGCGTAGGGCGGGGTAGCACAGATACGCAGTATTTT.

The chain uses TRBV27 and TRBJ2-7; 7 bases are shared with TRBD1. The V segment lost 2 bases and the J segment 3 bases; nucleotides outside the gene matches: 10. This CDR3 is built from 16 residues. The germline V gene encodes CDR1 MNHEY and CDR2 SMNVEV (reference sequence). CDR3 DNA: TGTGCCAGCAGTTTAAAACGGGGACAGCCTCTCTACGAGCAGTACTTC. Translation: CASSLKRGQPLYEQYF.

The chain recombines TRBV7-9 with TRBJ2-5; no clear D. The germline V and J ends were trimmed by 4 bases and 4 bases, with 10 bases remaining between them. The CDR3 is made up of 13 amino acids. Germline loops: CDR1 SEHNR, CDR2 FQNEAQ (reference sequence). The CDR3 DNA follows: TGTGCCAGCAGCTCTGGCACGGGAGAGACCCAGTACTTC. Translated: CASSSGTGETQYF.

The chain couples TRBV27 to TRBJ1-4; 9 nucleotides match TRBD1. The CDR3 runs 16 residues. J was trimmed by 14 bases and V by 7 bases; bases with no gene match: 20. Per the germline V gene, CDR1 is MNHEY and CDR2 is SMNVEV (reference sequence). CDR3 protein: CASISPEADRGRGLFF. The CDR3 DNA is TGTGCCAGCATCTCCCCCGAGGCGGACAGGGGTAGAGGGCTGTTTTTT.

CDR3 amino acids: CASSLQGFQETQYF. Written as DNA, the CDR3 is TGTGCCAGCAGTTTACAGGGGTTTCAAGAGACCCAGTACTTC. V is TRBV27 and J is TRBJ2-5; D perhaps matches TRBD1 (6 bases). The CDR3 contains 14 residues. V was shortened by 2 bases and J by 2 bases, with 9 bases between the two germline ends. The germline gives CDR1 MNHEY, CDR2 SMNVEV (reference sequence).

This clone was recorded a few times. The chain links TRBV6-4 to TRBJ1-6, with a tentative D call TRBD1 (5 bases). Per the germline V gene, CDR1 is MRHNA and CDR2 is SNTAGT. V dropped 0 bases and J dropped 7 bases, with 7 bases sitting between them. The CDR3 consists of 14 residues. In DNA, the CDR3 is TGTGCCAGCAGTGACTCGGGGGGAAATTCACCCCTCCACTTT. It is translated as CASSDSGGNSPLHF.

The chain is built from TRBV5-5 and TRBJ1-1; 8 bases are shared with TRBD1. This CDR3 has 13 amino acids. V was pared by 5 bases and J by 3 bases, with 3 bases of the junction left unmatched. From germline, CDR1 is SGHKS and CDR2 YYEKEE (reference sequence). CDR3: CASRTTGDTEAFF. The CDR3 DNA sequence: TGTGCCAGCAGAACGACAGGGGACACTGAAGCTTTCTTT.